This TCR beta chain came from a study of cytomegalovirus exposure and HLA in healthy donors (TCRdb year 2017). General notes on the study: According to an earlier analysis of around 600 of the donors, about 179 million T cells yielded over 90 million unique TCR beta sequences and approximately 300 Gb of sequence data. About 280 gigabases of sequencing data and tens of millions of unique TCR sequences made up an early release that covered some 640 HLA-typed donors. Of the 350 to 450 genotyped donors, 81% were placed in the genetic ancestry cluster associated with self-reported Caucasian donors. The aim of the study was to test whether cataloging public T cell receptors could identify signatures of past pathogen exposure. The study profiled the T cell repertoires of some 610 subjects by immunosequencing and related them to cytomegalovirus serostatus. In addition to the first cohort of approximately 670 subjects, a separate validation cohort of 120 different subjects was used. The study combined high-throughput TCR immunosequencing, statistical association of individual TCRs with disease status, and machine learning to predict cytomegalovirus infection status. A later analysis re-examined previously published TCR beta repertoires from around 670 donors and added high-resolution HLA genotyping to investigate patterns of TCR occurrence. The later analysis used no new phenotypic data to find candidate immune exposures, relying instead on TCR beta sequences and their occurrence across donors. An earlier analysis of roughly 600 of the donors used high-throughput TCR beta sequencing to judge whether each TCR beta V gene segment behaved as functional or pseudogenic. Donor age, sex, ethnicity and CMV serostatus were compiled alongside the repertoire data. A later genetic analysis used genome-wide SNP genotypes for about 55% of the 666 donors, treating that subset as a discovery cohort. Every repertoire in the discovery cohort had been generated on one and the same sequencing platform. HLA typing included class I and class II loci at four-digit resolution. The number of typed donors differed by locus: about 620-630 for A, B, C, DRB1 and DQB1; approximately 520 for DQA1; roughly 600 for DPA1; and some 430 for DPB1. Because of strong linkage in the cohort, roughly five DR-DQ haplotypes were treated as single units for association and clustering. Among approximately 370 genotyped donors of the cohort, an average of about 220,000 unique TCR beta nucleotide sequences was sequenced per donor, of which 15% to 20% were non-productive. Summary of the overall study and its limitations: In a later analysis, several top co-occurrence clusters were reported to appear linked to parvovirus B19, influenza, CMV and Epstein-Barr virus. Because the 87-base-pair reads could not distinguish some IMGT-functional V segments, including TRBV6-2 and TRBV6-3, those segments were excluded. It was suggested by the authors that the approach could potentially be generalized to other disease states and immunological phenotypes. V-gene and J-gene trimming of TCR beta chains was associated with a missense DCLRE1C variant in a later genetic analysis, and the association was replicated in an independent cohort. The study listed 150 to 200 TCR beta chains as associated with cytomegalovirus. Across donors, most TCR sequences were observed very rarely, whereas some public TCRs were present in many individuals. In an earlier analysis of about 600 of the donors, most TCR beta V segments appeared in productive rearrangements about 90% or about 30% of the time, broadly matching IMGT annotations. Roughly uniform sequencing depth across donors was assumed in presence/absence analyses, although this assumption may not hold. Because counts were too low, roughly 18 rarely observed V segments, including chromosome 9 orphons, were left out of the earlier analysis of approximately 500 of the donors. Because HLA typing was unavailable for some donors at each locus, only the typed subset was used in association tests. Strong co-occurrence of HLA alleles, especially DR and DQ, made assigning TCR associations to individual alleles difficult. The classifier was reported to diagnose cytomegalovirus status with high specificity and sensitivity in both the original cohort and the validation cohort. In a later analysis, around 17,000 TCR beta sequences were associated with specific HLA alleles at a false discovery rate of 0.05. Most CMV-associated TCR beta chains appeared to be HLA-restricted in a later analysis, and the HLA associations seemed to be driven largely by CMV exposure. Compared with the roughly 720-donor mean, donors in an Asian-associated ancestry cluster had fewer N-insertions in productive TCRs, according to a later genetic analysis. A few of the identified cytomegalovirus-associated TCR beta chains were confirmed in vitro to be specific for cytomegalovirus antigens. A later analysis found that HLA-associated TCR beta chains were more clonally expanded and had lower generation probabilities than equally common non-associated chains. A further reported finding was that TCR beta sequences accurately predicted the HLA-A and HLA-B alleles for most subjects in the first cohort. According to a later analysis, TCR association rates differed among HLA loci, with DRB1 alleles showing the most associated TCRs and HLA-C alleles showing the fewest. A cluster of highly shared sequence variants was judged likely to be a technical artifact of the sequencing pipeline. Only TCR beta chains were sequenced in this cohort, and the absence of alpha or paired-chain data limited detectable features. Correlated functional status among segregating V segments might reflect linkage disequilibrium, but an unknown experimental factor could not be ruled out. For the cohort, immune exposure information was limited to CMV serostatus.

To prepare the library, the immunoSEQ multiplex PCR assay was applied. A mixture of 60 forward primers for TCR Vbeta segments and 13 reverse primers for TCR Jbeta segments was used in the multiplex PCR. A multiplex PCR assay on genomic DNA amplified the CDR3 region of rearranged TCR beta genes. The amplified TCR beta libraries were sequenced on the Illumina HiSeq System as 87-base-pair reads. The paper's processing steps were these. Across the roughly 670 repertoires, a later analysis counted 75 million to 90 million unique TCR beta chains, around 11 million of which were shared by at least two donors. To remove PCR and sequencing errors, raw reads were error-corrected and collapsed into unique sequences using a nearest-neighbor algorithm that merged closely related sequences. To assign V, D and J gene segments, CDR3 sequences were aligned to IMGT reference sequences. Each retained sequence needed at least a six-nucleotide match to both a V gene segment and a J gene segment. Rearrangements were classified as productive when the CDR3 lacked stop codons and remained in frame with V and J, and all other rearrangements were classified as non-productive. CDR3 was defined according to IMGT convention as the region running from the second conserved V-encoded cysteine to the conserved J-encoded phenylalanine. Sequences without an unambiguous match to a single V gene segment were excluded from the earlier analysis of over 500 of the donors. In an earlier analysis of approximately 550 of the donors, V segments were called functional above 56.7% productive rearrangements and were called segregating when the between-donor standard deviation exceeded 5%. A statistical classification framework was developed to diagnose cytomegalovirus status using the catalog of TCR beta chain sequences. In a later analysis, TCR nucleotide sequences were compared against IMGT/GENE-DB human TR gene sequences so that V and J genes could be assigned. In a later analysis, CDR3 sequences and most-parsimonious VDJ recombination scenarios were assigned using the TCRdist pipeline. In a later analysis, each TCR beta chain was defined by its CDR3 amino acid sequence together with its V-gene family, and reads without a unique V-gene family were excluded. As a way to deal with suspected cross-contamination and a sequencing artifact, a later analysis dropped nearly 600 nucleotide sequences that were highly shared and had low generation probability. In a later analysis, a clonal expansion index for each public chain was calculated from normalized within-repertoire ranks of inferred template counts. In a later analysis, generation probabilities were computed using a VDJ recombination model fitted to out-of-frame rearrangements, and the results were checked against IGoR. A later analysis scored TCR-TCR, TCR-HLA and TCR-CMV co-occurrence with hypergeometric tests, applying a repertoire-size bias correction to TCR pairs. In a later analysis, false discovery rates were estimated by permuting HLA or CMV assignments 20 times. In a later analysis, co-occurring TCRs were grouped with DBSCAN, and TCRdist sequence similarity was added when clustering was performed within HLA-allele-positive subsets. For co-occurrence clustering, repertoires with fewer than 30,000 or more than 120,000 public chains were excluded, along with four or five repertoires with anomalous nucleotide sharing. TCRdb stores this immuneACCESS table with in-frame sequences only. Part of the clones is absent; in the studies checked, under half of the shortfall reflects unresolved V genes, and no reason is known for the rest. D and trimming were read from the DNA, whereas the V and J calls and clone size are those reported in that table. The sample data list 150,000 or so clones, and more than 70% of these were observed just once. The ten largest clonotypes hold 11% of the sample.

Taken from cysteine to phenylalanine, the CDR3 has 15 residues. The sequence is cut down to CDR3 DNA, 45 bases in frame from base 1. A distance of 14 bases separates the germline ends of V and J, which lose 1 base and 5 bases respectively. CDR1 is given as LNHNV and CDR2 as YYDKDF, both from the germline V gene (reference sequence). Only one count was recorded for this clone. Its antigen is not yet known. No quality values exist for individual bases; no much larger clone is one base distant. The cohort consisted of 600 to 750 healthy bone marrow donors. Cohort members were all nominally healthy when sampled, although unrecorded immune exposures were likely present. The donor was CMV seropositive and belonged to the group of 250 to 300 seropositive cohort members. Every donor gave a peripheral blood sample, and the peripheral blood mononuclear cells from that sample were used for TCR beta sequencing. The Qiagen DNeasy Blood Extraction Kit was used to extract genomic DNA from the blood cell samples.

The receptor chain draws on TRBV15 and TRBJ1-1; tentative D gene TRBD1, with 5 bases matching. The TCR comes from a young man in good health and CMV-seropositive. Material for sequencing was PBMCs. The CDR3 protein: CATSRGSTVSTEAFF. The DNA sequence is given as TGTGCCACCAGCAGAGGGTCGACAGTGAGTACTGAAGCTTTCTTT.